A single sample is the source of the 23 T cell receptor beta chains below, sequenced in a study of radiation and T cells in renal cell carcinoma. Noted time point: blood 2 weeks post-SBRT. Treatment of the sample: 15 Gy SBRT to primary tumor, nephrectomy 4 weeks later. TCRdb keeps only in-frame clones here, not all; method: immunoSEQ multiplex PCR. The top ten hold 6.8% of the sample, which has about 58,000 clones, around 78% seen once. The sequences come from blood, collected from a patient whose treatment included radiotherapy and nephrectomy. All receptors come from a man in his 60s with renal cell carcinoma.

CDR3 amino acids: CATSRDNTNSPLHF. The CDR3 DNA reads TGTGCCACCAGCAGAGATAACACCAATTCACCCCTCCACTTT. This chain links TRBV15 with TRBJ1-6; D unclear. V was cut by 0 bases and J by 7 bases, with 7 bases left in between. Germline values: CDR1 LNHNV, CDR2 YYDKDF (reference sequence). The CDR3 loop spans 14 amino acids.

V and J are TRBV6-6 and TRBJ1-2, with 10 bases fitting TRBD1. The CDR3 consists of 15 residues. Germline V gives CDR1 MNHNY, CDR2 SVGAGI (reference sequence). J gave up 2 bases and V 7 bases, and 7 bases lay outside the gene matches. The CDR3 nucleotides are TGTGCCAGCATCTTCCCGGGACAGGGGAACTATGGCTACACCTTC. It is translated as CASIFPGQGNYGYTF.

A remark on this clone: A much larger clone differs by one base, so this may be a read error. J is TRBJ1-1 and V is TRBV5-4; D perhaps matches TRBD1 (6 bases). CDR3 length: 12 amino acids. Per the germline V gene, CDR1 is SGHNT and CDR2 is YYREEE (reference sequence). The V gene lost 7 bases and the J gene lost 1 base, with 8 bases spanning the gap. The CDR3 sequence is CASLGGNTEAFF. The CDR3, as DNA: TGTGCCAGCCTAGGGGGGAACACTGAAGCTTTCTTT.

The genes are TRBV6-5 and TRBJ2-1; 7 bases line up with TRBD1. Germline V lookup: CDR1 MNHEY, CDR2 SVGAGI. The CDR3 runs to 14 residues. V was pared by 0 bases and J by 7 bases, with 3 bases of the junction left unmatched. The CDR3 nucleotides read TGTGCCAGCAGTTACTCGACAGGGCGGAATGAGCAGTTCTTC. Residues: CASSYSTGRNEQFF.

This clone has only one observation. The chain couples TRBV27 to TRBJ1-3, with no clear D. CDR1 and CDR2 from the germline V gene are MNHEY and SMNVEV (reference sequence). V was cut by 6 bases and J by 0 bases, with 12 bases left in between. The CDR3 runs 15 residues. The CDR3 DNA sequence: TGTGCCAGCAGGCCCGACGGGAGCTCTGGAAACACCATATATTTT. It yields the protein CASRPDGSSGNTIYF.

J is TRBJ2-5 and V is TRBV5-4; a weak D match, TRBD2 (6 bases). The CDR3 spans 13 residues. In germline, CDR1 is SGHNT, CDR2 YYREEE (reference sequence). Trimming left V 5 bases short and J 0 bases short, with 8 bases between. The CDR3 region is CASSSGDQETQYF. CDR3 coding DNA: TGTGCCAGCAGTTCGGGAGACCAAGAGACCCAGTACTTC. Complete variable domain (other parts from reference TRBV5-4 and TRBJ2-5): ETGVTQSPTHLIKTRGQQVTLRCSSQSGHNTVSWYQQALGQGPQFIFQYYREEENGRGNFPPRFSGLQFPNYSSELNVNALELDDSALYLCASSSGDQETQYFGPGTRLLVL.

V is TRBV2 and J is TRBJ1-1; 7 bases map to TRBD1. Trimming took 2 bases from V and 1 from J; bases not matched to a gene: 4. Germline V gene lookup returns CDR1 SNHLY and CDR2 FYNNEI. The CDR3 contains 15 residues. CDR3 sequence reads: CASSEKGQRNTEAFF. The CDR3 nucleotides read TGTGCCAGCAGTGAAAAGGGACAGAGGAACACTGAAGCTTTCTTT.

V is TRBV10-1 and J is TRBJ1-5; D gene uncertain. Germline CDR1 WNHNN, CDR2 SYGVQD (reference sequence). V lost 10 bases, J lost 0 bases, and 16 bases lay in between. This CDR3 comprises 15 residues. The CDR3 region has the DNA TGCGCCACCTTCTCAAAGAACTATAGCAATCAGCCCCAGCATTTT. Translation gives CATFSKNYSNQPQHF.

A few counts support this clone. This rearrangement joins TRBV28 to TRBJ1-5, with TRBD1 as a possible D gene (5 bases). The CDR3 is 13 amino acids. V shed 3 bases and J shed 7 bases, with 10 bases lying between them. Germline V gives CDR1 MDHEN, CDR2 SYDVKM. CDR3 coding DNA: TGTGCCAGCAGTTTTTCCGGGGACCAGCCCCAGCATTTT. The encoded protein is CASSFSGDQPQHF.

The gene calls are TRBV18 and TRBJ2-3; 12 nucleotides agree with TRBD2. This CDR3 comprises 16 residues. Germline CDR1 and CDR2: KGHSH and LQKENI. Germline trimming cut 2 bases from V and 1 base from J; bases unmatched to any gene: 1. CDR3 region: CASSPRTSGGTDTQYF. The DNA for the CDR3 is TGTGCCAGCTCACCAAGGACTAGCGGGGGCACAGATACGCAGTATTTT.

The chain recombines TRBV11-3 with TRBJ2-7, with TRBD1 identical over 7 bases. Trimming removed 4 bases from V and 6 bases from J; junction bases left unmatched: 9. The length of the CDR3 is 14 residues. Looked up from germline, CDR1 is SGHNT and CDR2 is YENEEA. The CDR3 spells CASSSRQGWGEQYV. CDR3 DNA: TGTGCCAGCAGCTCACGACAGGGTTGGGGCGAGCAGTACGTC.

This clone showed up just a few times. The chain couples TRBV6-5 to TRBJ2-3, with 10 bases that match TRBD2. With V trimmed by 4 bases and J by 4 bases, 5 bases remained unmatched. The CDR3 length is 15 residues. The germline gives CDR1 MNHEY, CDR2 SVGAGI. Here the CDR3 reads CASSFLAGGADTQYF. The CDR3, as DNA: TGTGCCAGCAGTTTCTTAGCGGGAGGTGCAGATACGCAGTATTTT.

The V call is TRBV18, the J call TRBJ2-7; D possibly matches TRBD1 or TRBD2 (5 bases each). This CDR3 is built from 15 residues. Germline V gene lookup returns CDR1 KGHSH and CDR2 LQKENI. V was shortened by 1 base and J by 1 base, with 11 bases between the two germline ends. CDR3 sequence (DNA): TGTGCCAGCTCACCACTGGGGGTAGGATCCTACGAGCAGTACTTC. This encodes CASSPLGVGSYEQYF.

V gene TRBV5-6 combines with J gene TRBJ2-3; D not certain. Germline CDR1 and CDR2: SGHDT and YYEEEE. The CDR3 sequence is 12 residues long. V was trimmed by 3 bases and J by 2 bases, leaving 4 bases between them. CDR3 loop: CASSSFTDTQYF. The CDR3 coding sequence is TGTGCCAGCAGCTCCTTCACAGATACGCAGTATTTT.

In its sample, this clone was seen a few times. The CDR3 here is CASSEEQTANEQFF. As DNA, the CDR3 is TGCGCCAGCAGTGAGGAGCAAACAGCAAATGAGCAGTTCTTC. V gene TRBV10-1 combines with J gene TRBJ2-1; D ambiguous. This CDR3 contains 14 residues. Germline CDR1 is WNHNN and CDR2 is SYGVQD (reference sequence). V was cut by 2 bases and J by 7 bases, with 12 bases left in between.

This clone was detected a few times. The chain joins TRBV7-3 to TRBJ2-2; D not certain. With 3 bases removed from V and 2 bases from J, the gap between germline ends came to 1 base. The CDR3 has 12 amino acids. Germline CDR1 is SGHTA and CDR2 is FQGTGA. The CDR3 here is CASSFNTGELFF. The CDR3 DNA reads TGTGCCAGCAGCTTTAACACCGGGGAGCTGTTTTTT.

V gene TRBV18 combines with J gene TRBJ1-2; 7 positions agree with TRBD1. Trimming took 2 bases from V and 6 from J; bases not matched to a gene: 6. The CDR3 totals 14 residues. The germline V gene encodes CDR1 KGHSH and CDR2 LQKENI. The CDR3 coding sequence is TGTGCCAGCTCACCAACCGACAGGGAAGATGGCTACACCTTC. This gives the protein CASSPTDREDGYTF.

The chain uses TRBV27 and TRBJ2-3; 8 nucleotides align to TRBD2. The germline CDR1 and CDR2 sequences are MNHEY and SMNVEV (reference sequence). CDR3 length: 19 residues. V shed 2 bases, J shed 0 bases, and the junction held 13 bases outside the gene matches. The CDR3 loop is CASSLLGLAGRASTDTQYF. CDR3 nucleotides: TGTGCCAGCAGTTTACTAGGGCTAGCGGGTCGTGCTAGCACAGATACGCAGTATTTT.

This rearrangement joins TRBV6-1 to TRBJ2-1; TRBD2 agrees at 9 bases. The junction had 4 bases not matched to a gene; V was cut back by 6 bases and J by 4 bases. Germline loops: CDR1 MNHNS, CDR2 SASEGT. The CDR3 totals 14 residues. The CDR3 protein is CASRLSGGYNEQFF. The CDR3 DNA sequence: TGTGCCAGCAGGTTGAGCGGGGGGTACAATGAGCAGTTCTTC.

A single count supports this clone. This chain links TRBV6-1 with TRBJ2-7; tentatively, D is TRBD1 (5 bases). Germline V gene lookup returns CDR1 MNHNS and CDR2 SASEGT. Trimming cost V 8 bases and J 4 bases, with 18 bases left between them. CDR3 length equals 14 residues. The CDR3 sequence: CASGWGPSSYEQYV. The CDR3 DNA reads TGTGCCAGCGGTTGGGGCCCTTCCTCGTACGAGCAGTACGTC.

The gene calls are TRBV4-3 and TRBJ2-1; a weak D match, TRBD1 (6 bases). The CDR3 consists of 15 residues. The germline V gene encodes CDR1 LGHNA and CDR2 YSLEER. Trimming removed 0 bases at V and 10 bases at J, with 16 bases between. Here the CDR3 DNA reads TGCGCCAGCAGCCAAGATAGGGCAGGGGCGAGAGAGCAGTTCTTC. Its protein product is CASSQDRAGAREQFF.

CDR3: CSVEGYSRLNTEAFF. DNA of the CDR3: TGCAGCGTTGAAGGGTACAGTCGACTAAACACTGAAGCTTTCTTT. The chain has TRBV29-1 and TRBJ1-1, with no clear D. V was trimmed by 1 base and J by 2 bases, leaving 14 bases between them. CDR3 length: 15 residues. Germline assignment: CDR1 SQVTM and CDR2 ANQGSEA. Complete variable domain (other parts from reference TRBV29-1 and TRBJ1-1): SAVISQKPSRDICQRGTSLTIQCQVDSQVTMMFWYRQQPGQSLTLIATANQGSEATYESGFVIDKFPISRPNLTFSTLTVSNMSPEDSSIYLCSVEGYSRLNTEAFFGQGTRLTVV.

This clone has only one observation. The V and J genes are TRBV4-1 and TRBJ2-3, with 12 bases matching TRBD2. Germline V gene lookup returns CDR1 MGHRA and CDR2 YSYEKL. This CDR3 is 18 amino acids long. Unmatched junction bases numbered 7, after V lost 0 bases and J lost 3 bases. The CDR3 DNA reads as TGCGCCAGCAGCCAAGAAGGTGGACTAGCGGGGAGAACAGATACGCAGTATTTT. This encodes CASSQEGGLAGRTDTQYF.